The present TCR beta chain was sequenced within a study of beta chain features in type 1 diabetes. Reverse transcription of all isolated RNA meant that expressed TCRB transcripts were sequenced. Produced via immunoSEQ multiplex PCR; TCRdb's table is partial and in-frame only. The sample lists some 150,000 clones, about 13% seen once, with 1.3% in the top ten. This clone came up a few times. No antigen is known for it. Whole-study findings and limits: High-TCR-expressing cells could be over-represented by cDNA sequencing. Moderately but significantly shorter TCRB CDR3s were found in Type 1 diabetes patients in all four CD4+ subsets.

This CDR3 region has 14 residues. CDR1 is SGHRS and CDR2 is YFSETQ in the germline V gene. The J segment lost 4 bases and the V segment lost 5 bases, leaving 5 bases of the junction unmatched. The receptor's source is a man aged 18 to 35 with type 1 diabetes. The specimen was central memory CD4+ T cells from blood. This rearrangement joins TRBV5-1 to TRBJ2-3; 9 bases are a match to TRBD2. The CDR3 protein is CASSSASGADTQYF. The CDR3 coding sequence is TGCGCCAGCAGTAGTGCTAGCGGGGCAGATACGCAGTATTTT.